These 18 T cell receptor beta chains originate from one sample sequenced in a study of identical twins (dated by TCRdb to the mid-2010s). Libraries were made using 5' RACE. Sequenced using an Illumina HiSeq 2000. TCRdb reprocessing: public reads trimmed at Q25 with fastp, clones called with MiXCR, in-frame beta chains kept. Rows matching on CDR3 protein sequence are summarized as one entry with the most common DNA and genes. The sample data list 420,000 or so distinct CDR3 sequences, and about 18% of these were observed just once. 10% to 15% of the sample rests with the top ten. The sequencing input was naive T cells sorted from blood. The sample's cell subset or site, from its label and the paper: cells isolated with a human naive T-cell isolation kit. The receptors stem from a man aged 45-65 years in good health.

This clonotype was seen a few times. The chain joins TRBV11-2 to TRBJ2-4, with D uncertain. Trimming removed 1 base from V and 0 bases from J, with 10 bases in between. CDR3 length equals 16 residues. Per germline, CDR1 SGHAT and CDR2 FQNNGV. The CDR3 nucleotides are TGTGCCAGCAGCTTAGGGAAGCCCATAGCCAAAAACATTCAGTACTTC. It encodes CASSLGKPIAKNIQYF.

This clonotype occurred many times. The gene calls are TRBV6-1 and TRBJ2-3; 7 positions match TRBD1. This CDR3 is built from 16 residues. V shed 5 bases, J shed 2 bases, and the junction held 10 bases outside the gene matches. Germline CDR1 and CDR2: MNHNS and SASEGT. For the CDR3, the DNA is TGTGCCAGCAGTCCACAGGGGTGGCCGAACACAGATACGCAGTATTTT. This encodes CASSPQGWPNTDTQYF.

This clonotype was seen a handful of times. This chain connects TRBV9 to TRBJ1-1, with D hard to call. This CDR3 region has 13 residues. With 3 bases removed from V and 3 bases from J, the gap between germline ends came to 9 bases. In germline, CDR1 is SGDLS, CDR2 YYNGEE. CDR3 residues: CASSARVDTEAFF. CDR3 nucleotides: TGTGCCAGCAGCGCCCGGGTGGACACTGAAGCTTTCTTT.

A remark on this clonotype: A much bigger clone sits one base away, suggesting this may be a read error. The chain joins TRBV11-2 to TRBJ2-3, with a weak D call TRBD1 (6 bases). The CDR3 length is 18 residues. The germline V and J ends were trimmed by 3 bases and 1 base, with 20 bases remaining between them. From germline, CDR1 is SGHAT and CDR2 FQNNGV. In DNA form, the CDR3 reads TGTGCCAGCAGCTTGAGGGGGACCATCCCCACTGGCACAGATACGCAGTATTTT. As protein: CASSLRGTIPTGTDTQYF. The full variable domain, completed using reference TRBV11-2 and TRBJ2-3, is EAGVAQSPRYKIIEKRQSVAFWCNPISGHATLYWYQQILGQGPKLLIQFQNNGVVDDSQLPKDRFSAERLKGVDSTLKIQPAKLEDSAVYLCASSLRGTIPTGTDTQYFGPGTRLTVL.

This clonotype was observed at least ten times. CDR3 sequence: CASRETGASYNSPLHF. The DNA for the CDR3 is TGTGCCAGCAGAGAAACAGGAGCCTCCTATAATTCACCCCTCCACTTT. The chain couples TRBV11-1 to TRBJ1-6; possibly TRBD1 for D (5 bases). CDR1 SGHAT and CDR2 FQDESV come from the germline V gene (reference sequence). The V end was cut by 6 bases, the J end by 0 bases, with 12 bases between. The CDR3 runs 16 residues.

This clonotype occurred a few times. The genes are TRBV5-1 and TRBJ2-1; a possible D gene is TRBD2 (6 bases). Germline CDR1 and CDR2: SGHRS and YFSETQ. This CDR3 has 17 amino acids. V lost 0 bases to trimming and J lost 0 bases, with 13 bases between them. As DNA, the CDR3 is TGCGCCAGCAGCTTGGAAGGCAGCGGGCTCTCCTACAATGAGCAGTTCTTC. It encodes CASSLEGSGLSYNEQFF. The whole variable domain, remainder taken from reference TRBV5-1 and TRBJ2-1, is KAGVTQTPRYLIKTRGQQVTLSCSPISGHRSVSWYQQTPGQGLQFLFEYFSETQRNKGNFPGRFSGRQFSNSRSEMNVSTLELGDSALYLCASSLEGSGLSYNEQFFGPGTRLTVL.

This clonotype was counted ten times or more. This sequence joins TRBV29-1 and TRBJ2-2; possible D gene TRBD2, 6 bases. The germline gives CDR1 SQVTM, CDR2 ANQGSEA. The CDR3 contains 14 residues. V was shortened by 4 bases and J by 0 bases, with 9 bases between the two germline ends. The CDR3 spells CSVATSSNTGELFF. The CDR3 DNA reads as TGCAGCGTTGCTACTAGCTCGAACACCGGGGAGCTGTTTTTT.

The V and J genes are TRBV14 and TRBJ1-2, with no clear D. Germline CDR1 is SGHDN and CDR2 is FVKESK. The CDR3 runs 10 residues. Trimming took 3 bases from V and 10 from J, leaving 6 bases between them. The DNA of the CDR3 is TGTGCCAGCAGCCATGGTGCCTACACCTTC. Its protein is CASSHGAYTF.

This clonotype came up a few times. The chain has TRBV20-1 and TRBJ1-1; 7 bases align to TRBD1. Germline CDR1 is DFQATT and CDR2 is SNEGSKA (reference sequence). V lost 5 bases to trimming and J lost 1 base; unmatched junction nucleotides: 7. This CDR3 is built from 14 residues. The CDR3 protein is CSAPNRGTNTEAFF. The CDR3 DNA sequence: TGCAGTGCTCCGAACAGGGGAACGAACACTGAAGCTTTCTTT.

Many counts were recorded for this clonotype. The V gene is TRBV10-1, the J gene TRBJ2-1; TRBD1 aligns across 10 bases. This CDR3 has 14 residues. V lost 8 bases to trimming and J lost 9 bases; unmatched junction nucleotides: 10. In germline, CDR1 is WNHNN, CDR2 SYGVQD (reference sequence). CDR3 bases: TGCGCCAGCGGACCGGGACAGGGGAACGGTGAGCAGTTCTTC. It is translated as CASGPGQGNGEQFF.

This clonotype was seen more than once but under ten times. The gene calls are TRBV18 and TRBJ1-1; D gene uncertain. The CDR3 length is 13 residues. Germline loops: CDR1 KGHSH, CDR2 LQKENI. Trimming shortened V by 0 bases and J by 5 bases, and 7 bases separated the two germline ends. The CDR3 reads CASSPPGGTEAFF. The DNA of the CDR3 is TGTGCCAGCTCACCACCTGGCGGGACTGAAGCTTTCTTT. Combining the CDR3 with reference TRBV18 and TRBJ1-1 gives the whole variable domain NAGVMQNPRHLVRRRGQEARLRCSPMKGHSHVYWYRQLPEEGLKFMVYLQKENIIDESGMPKERFSAEFPKEGPSILRIQQVVRGDSAAYFCASSPPGGTEAFFGQGTRLTVV.

This clonotype appeared many times. J is TRBJ2-5 and V is TRBV10-3; TRBD2 matches at 7 bases. The CDR3 runs to 14 residues. After removal of 11 bases from V and 5 bases from J, the junction contained 14 bases not matched to a gene. The germline CDR1 and CDR2 sequences are ENHRY and SYGVKD. DNA for the CDR3: TGTGCCTCGGCGGGGGTCGGTGGGTCCGAGACCCAGTACTTC. Translating gives CASAGVGGSETQYF.

The chain uses TRBV7-9 and TRBJ2-3; TRBD2 matches at 9 bases. V dropped 6 bases and J dropped 5; count of bases not matched to a gene: 9. The germline V gene encodes CDR1 SEHNR and CDR2 FQNEAQ (reference sequence). The CDR3 loop spans 15 amino acids. The CDR3 bases are TGTGCCAGCAGTCCCGGGGTAGCGGGAGTAGATACGCAGTATTTT. Protein sequence: CASSPGVAGVDTQYF.

This rearrangement joins TRBV29-1 to TRBJ1-4; unclear D gene. V dropped 6 bases and J dropped 16 bases, with 18 bases sitting between them. Germline V lookup: CDR1 SQVTM, CDR2 ANQGSEA. The CDR3 consists of 11 residues. The CDR3 here is CSVAVLSDQFF. CDR3 coding DNA: TGCAGCGTCGCCGTTCTGAGTGACCAGTTTTTT.

In this sample, this clonotype turned up many times. The chain is built from TRBV4-2 and TRBJ2-2; the match to TRBD2 covers 9 bases. CDR3 size: 17 residues. With 0 bases clipped from V and 5 bases from J, the junction kept 7 bases outside the gene matches. Germline V gene lookup returns CDR1 LGHNA and CDR2 YNFKEQ. CDR3 amino acids: CASSQDTLAGFTGELFF. DNA of the CDR3: TGTGCCAGCAGCCAAGATACCCTAGCGGGGTTTACCGGGGAGCTGTTTTTT.

A few counts support this clonotype. The chain couples TRBV7-9 to TRBJ2-1; D remains ambiguous. CDR1 SEHNR and CDR2 FQNEAQ come from the germline V gene (reference sequence). The CDR3 runs 16 residues. V was clipped by 0 bases and J by 6 bases, with 15 bases between them. The CDR3 DNA sequence: TGTGCCAGCAGCTTAGCGAGGACCCGGCCAAGCAATGAGCAGTTCTTC. Its protein is CASSLARTRPSNEQFF.

This clonotype has a handful of counts. This sequence joins TRBV9 and TRBJ2-1; tentatively, D is TRBD1 (6 bases). V was shortened by 2 bases and J by 9 bases, with 12 bases between the two germline ends. The CDR3 covers 13 residues. Germline CDR1 SGDLS, CDR2 YYNGEE. The CDR3 DNA sequence: TGTGCCAGCAGCGTGGGTCAGGGGCTTGAGCAGTTCTTC. It specifies CASSVGQGLEQFF.

This rearrangement joins TRBV28 to TRBJ2-1, with 10 bases matching TRBD2. Germline V gives CDR1 MDHEN, CDR2 SYDVKM. This CDR3 contains 17 residues. V lost 6 bases and J lost 11; bases outside the gene matches: 19. The CDR3 sequence is CASSPTRVGLAGVKQFF. The CDR3 DNA is TGTGCCAGCAGCCCAACTAGGGTAGGGCTAGCGGGAGTAAAGCAGTTCTTC.